The 29 T cell receptor beta chains in this list originate from one sample, sequenced in a study of cytomegalovirus exposure and HLA in healthy donors. PCR amplification relied on 60 Vbeta primers (plus 13 Jbeta primers). This table comes from immunoSEQ multiplex PCR, and its TCRdb copy is limited to in-frame clones, with some not included. The sample lists about 110,000 clones, 82% occurring once. Specimen: PBMCs. The receptors here all came from a young woman in good health and CMV-seronegative.

The chain uses TRBV7-9 and TRBJ2-7; tentatively, D is TRBD2 (6 bases). Germline V gene lookup returns CDR1 SEHNR and CDR2 FQNEAQ (reference sequence). The CDR3 length is 14 residues. The germline V and J ends were trimmed by 3 bases and 0 bases, with 9 bases remaining between them. Here the CDR3 DNA reads TGTGCCAGCAGCTTTGCGGGGAGCTCCTACGAGCAGTACGTC. Its protein product is CASSFAGSSYEQYV.

The chain employs TRBV5-1 and TRBJ2-1; D is uncertain. Germline V gene sequence: CDR1 SGHRS, CDR2 YFSETQ. V was clipped by 0 bases and J by 9 bases, with 7 bases between them. The CDR3 loop spans 12 amino acids. Written as DNA, the CDR3 is TGCGCCAGCAGCTTGGTTGGCAGTGAGCAGTTCTTC. Its translation is CASSLVGSEQFF.

A few counts support this clone. The chain links TRBV5-6 to TRBJ1-1; no definite D call. The germline V gene has CDR1 SGHDT and CDR2 YYEEEE. The germline V and J ends were trimmed by 6 bases and 2 bases, with 11 bases remaining between them. This CDR3 has 13 residues. CDR3 coding DNA: TGTGCCAGCACGGAGGGTTTTAACACTGAAGCTTTCTTT. It codes for CASTEGFNTEAFF.

This clone was counted a single time. The chain joins TRBV5-1 to TRBJ1-2; D not resolved. Trimming shortened V by 6 bases and J by 5 bases, and 23 bases separated the two germline ends. Germline V CDR1 and CDR2: SGHRS, YFSETQ. CDR3 length: 16 amino acids. DNA for the CDR3: TGCGCCAGCACGATCTCTGAGGATACGGCCTTTTATGGCTACACCTTC. Amino acid sequence: CASTISEDTAFYGYTF.

V gene TRBV5-4 combines with J gene TRBJ2-3, with D perhaps matching TRBD2 (6 bases). The CDR3 totals 14 residues. V was pared by 0 bases and J by 4 bases, with 9 bases between. The V gene's germline CDR1 is SGHNT and CDR2 YYREEE (reference sequence). The CDR3 bases are TGTGCCAGCAGCTTGGTAGGGGAGGCAGATACGCAGTATTTT. It translates to CASSLVGEADTQYF. Full variable domain (remainder filled in from reference TRBV5-4 and TRBJ2-3): ETGVTQSPTHLIKTRGQQVTLRCSSQSGHNTVSWYQQALGQGPQFIFQYYREEENGRGNFPPRFSGLQFPNYSSELNVNALELDDSALYLCASSLVGEADTQYFGPGTRLTVL.

This clone was counted between two and nine times. This chain connects TRBV4-2 to TRBJ2-1; perhaps TRBD2 as D (5 bases). This CDR3 region has 15 residues. Germline CDR1 and CDR2: LGHNA and YNFKEQ. With 4 bases removed from V and 0 bases from J, the gap between germline ends came to 10 bases. The CDR3 sequence: CASSRAVSSYNEQFF. DNA for the CDR3: TGTGCCAGCAGCCGAGCGGTCAGCTCCTACAATGAGCAGTTCTTC.

The V gene is TRBV15, the J gene TRBJ2-5; D is unresolved. TRBJ2-7 matches the DNA end more closely, so the J call is doubtful. Germline V gene lookup returns CDR1 LNHNV and CDR2 YYDKDF (reference sequence). The CDR3 contains 13 residues. In DNA, the CDR3 is TGTGCCACCAGCAGAGAAAAGAGTTACGAGCAGTACTTC. Protein sequence: CATSREKSYEQYF.

This clone has only one observation. J is TRBJ2-1 and V is TRBV4-2; 12 bases fit TRBD2. Germline CDR1 and CDR2: LGHNA and YNFKEQ. The trim removed 0 bases at V and 8 bases at J, leaving 8 bases unmatched. This CDR3 contains 17 residues. The CDR3 loop is CASSQDLASGGADEQFF. CDR3 DNA sequence: TGTGCCAGCAGCCAAGATTTGGCTAGCGGGGGGGCCGATGAGCAGTTCTTC.

The chain carries TRBV30 and TRBJ2-6; D ambiguous. V was trimmed by 5 bases and J by 4 bases, leaving 9 bases between them. CDR1 and CDR2 (germline): GTSNPN, SVGIG (reference sequence). The CDR3 covers 13 residues. In DNA form, the CDR3 reads TGTGCCTGGGGGCTGGGCGGGGCCAACGTCCTGACTTTC. This translates into CAWGLGGANVLTF.

This clone was found a few times. The chain links TRBV6-1 to TRBJ1-2, with no clear D. CDR3 length: 14 amino acids. The V end lost 4 bases, the J end lost 5 bases, and 14 bases lay between the germline ends. Looked up from germline, CDR1 is MNHNS and CDR2 is SASEGT. The CDR3 bases are TGTGCCAGCAGTGGTGATGGGCGCTCTTATGGCTACACCTTC. Protein sequence: CASSGDGRSYGYTF.

This chain connects TRBV2 to TRBJ2-5, with TRBD1 identical over 11 bases. CDR1 and CDR2 from the germline V gene are SNHLY and FYNNEI. After removal of 2 bases from V and 4 bases from J, the junction contained 6 bases not matched to a gene. This CDR3 is built from 16 residues. The DNA for the CDR3 is TGTGCCAGCAGTGAACTGGGGACAGGGGGGCGAGAGACCCAGTACTTC. It specifies CASSELGTGGRETQYF.

V and J are TRBV10-3 and TRBJ1-2, with D tentatively TRBD1 (6 bases). The length of the CDR3 is 14 residues. Per germline, CDR1 ENHRY and CDR2 SYGVKD. Trimming left V 6 bases short and J 4 bases short, with 15 bases between. The CDR3 nucleotides are TGTGCCATCAGGGACAGTTTCTTAATCTATGGCTACACCTTC. Translation gives CAIRDSFLIYGYTF.

This sequence joins TRBV7-6 and TRBJ2-5, with 8 bases lining up with TRBD1. The CDR3 contains 14 residues. Germline assignment: CDR1 SGHVS and CDR2 FNYEAQ. Trimming at V came to 5 bases and at J to 1 base, leaving 3 bases not matched to a gene. The CDR3 bases are TGTGCCAGCAGCCACGGACAGGGCCAAGAGACCCAGTACTTC. Translating gives CASSHGQGQETQYF. Looking up the rest from reference TRBV7-6 and TRBJ2-5 gives the full variable domain: GAGVSQSPRYKVTKRGQDVALRCDPISGHVSLYWYRQALGQGPEFLTYFNYEAQQDKSGLPNDRFSAERPEGSISTLTIQRTEQRDSAMYRCASSHGQGQETQYFGPGTRLLVL.

As to this clone: Within the sample, other DNA sequences also encode this same CDR3. V gene TRBV18 combines with J gene TRBJ2-7; TRBD2 is a possible D gene (6 bases). This CDR3 is 15 amino acids long. Germline loops: CDR1 KGHSH, CDR2 LQKENI. V lost 3 bases to trimming and J lost 2 bases, with 14 bases between them. The CDR3 reads CASSPSSDRPYEQYF. In DNA form, the CDR3 reads TGTGCCAGCTCACCCTCTAGCGACCGCCCCTACGAGCAGTACTTC. Drawing the rest from reference TRBV18 and TRBJ2-7, the complete variable domain is NAGVMQNPRHLVRRRGQEARLRCSPMKGHSHVYWYRQLPEEGLKFMVYLQKENIIDESGMPKERFSAEFPKEGPSILRIQQVVRGDSAAYFCASSPSSDRPYEQYFGPGTRLTVT.

The CDR3 region is CASSILAGTTDTQYF. The CDR3 DNA is TGTGCCAGCAGCATACTAGCGGGGACCACAGATACGCAGTATTTT. The rearrangement joins TRBV7-2 to TRBJ2-3; 10 positions match TRBD2. From germline, CDR1 is SGHTA and CDR2 FQGNSA. V lost 5 bases to trimming and J lost 2 bases; unmatched junction nucleotides: 4. The CDR3 covers 15 residues.

This chain joins TRBV5-1 and TRBJ2-7, with 10 nucleotides matching TRBD2. Unmatched junction bases numbered 0, after V lost 0 bases and J lost 0 bases. In germline, CDR1 is SGHRS, CDR2 YFSETQ. CDR3 length equals 15 residues. The CDR3 is CASSLGLAGSYEQYV. The DNA of the CDR3 is TGCGCCAGCAGCTTGGGACTAGCGGGCTCCTACGAGCAGTACGTC.

This sequence joins TRBV4-2 and TRBJ2-1; 7 bases fit TRBD2. The CDR3 runs 14 residues. The germline V gene has CDR1 LGHNA and CDR2 YNFKEQ. Trimming took 3 bases from V and 5 from J; bases not matched to a gene: 4. Here the CDR3 reads CASSQLGGDNEQFF. The CDR3 nucleotides are TGTGCCAGCAGCCAGCTGGGGGGGGACAATGAGCAGTTCTTC.

This clone was seen more than once but under ten times. The chain is built from TRBV4-3 and TRBJ1-2; D unresolved. V was cut by 0 bases and J by 8 bases, with 7 bases left in between. Per the germline V gene, CDR1 is LGHNA and CDR2 is YSLEER. The CDR3 runs to 12 residues. CDR3 sequence: CASSQDYGGYTF. The CDR3 DNA reads TGCGCCAGCAGCCAAGATTACGGGGGCTACACCTTC.

The gene calls are TRBV7-9 and TRBJ1-6; D ambiguous. Germline V gene lookup returns CDR1 SEHNR and CDR2 FQNEAQ (reference sequence). Trimming cost V 4 bases and J 8 bases, with 12 bases left between them. The CDR3 contains 14 residues. CDR3 in amino acids: CASSSGIKDSPLHF. CDR3 nucleotide sequence: TGTGCCAGCAGCTCCGGGATCAAAGATTCACCCCTCCACTTT.

About this clone itself: One end of the junction varies from germline; a read error may be responsible. The CDR3 sequence is CACSRQGAHTEAFF. CDR3 nucleotide sequence: TGTGCCTGCAGCCGCCAGGGGGCGCATACTGAAGCTTTCTTT. The rearrangement joins TRBV6-1 to TRBJ1-1; the match to TRBD1 covers 8 bases. Germline CDR1 MNHNS, CDR2 SASEGT. This CDR3 has 14 amino acids.

V and J are TRBV5-6 and TRBJ1-1, with D tentatively TRBD1 (5 bases). With 2 bases removed from V and 4 bases from J, the gap between germline ends came to 12 bases. Germline-derived CDR1 and CDR2 are SGHDT and YYEEEE. The CDR3 has 14 amino acids. This CDR3 is CASSFRAKGTEAFF. CDR3 in DNA: TGTGCCAGCAGCTTCAGGGCTAAGGGCACTGAAGCTTTCTTT.

J is TRBJ1-5 and V is TRBV19; TRBD1 is a possible D gene (6 bases). The CDR3 has 15 amino acids. V lost 4 bases, J lost 3 bases, and 13 bases lay in between. Germline CDR1 reads LNHDA; CDR2 reads SQIVND (reference sequence). The CDR3 loop reads CASSKPGQFNQPQHF. The CDR3 DNA reads TGTGCCAGTAGTAAGCCAGGACAGTTCAATCAGCCCCAGCATTTT.

This clone occurred a few times. The chain couples TRBV5-1 to TRBJ2-2; no clear D gene. The CDR3 is 15 residues long. Germline V CDR1 and CDR2: SGHRS, YFSETQ. V dropped 0 bases and J dropped 0 bases, with 6 bases sitting between them. The CDR3 DNA is TGCGCCAGCAGCTTGGATATCGCGAACACCGGGGAGCTGTTTTTT. It encodes CASSLDIANTGELFF.

This chain uses TRBV27 with TRBJ1-1; no clear D gene. V lost 6 bases, J lost 1 base, and 12 bases lay in between. CDR1 is MNHEY, CDR2 SMNVEV, per germline (reference sequence). The CDR3 length is 14 residues. The CDR3 loop reads CASSLMSGNTEAFF. DNA for the CDR3: TGTGCCAGCAGCTTGATGTCGGGGAACACTGAAGCTTTCTTT.

With regard to this clone: This sample also contains other DNA sequences that code for the same CDR3. The J gene is TRBJ2-3, the V gene TRBV7-2; a possible D gene is TRBD2 (5 bases). Trimming took off 1 base at V and 0 bases at J, with 8 bases between the two ends. Germline V CDR1 and CDR2: SGHTA, FQGNSA. The CDR3 totals 15 residues. The CDR3 here is CASSLGTGSTDTQYF. The CDR3 DNA follows: TGTGCCAGCAGCTTAGGGACGGGGAGCACAGATACGCAGTATTTT.

The chain couples TRBV4-2 to TRBJ2-2, with TRBD2 identical over 14 bases. V was clipped by 3 bases and J by 2 bases; unmatched bases: 8. In germline, CDR1 is LGHNA, CDR2 YNFKEQ. CDR3 length: 19 residues. The CDR3 coding sequence is TGTGCCAGCAGCCAGTACGGACTAGCGGGAGGTTTCAACACCGGGGAGCTGTTTTTT. Its protein product is CASSQYGLAGGFNTGELFF.

This clone has more than one count but fewer than ten. This chain joins TRBV4-2 and TRBJ2-1; the D gene is possibly TRBD2 (5 bases). From germline, CDR1 is LGHNA and CDR2 YNFKEQ. The V end was cut by 0 bases, the J end by 4 bases, with 16 bases between. The CDR3 runs 17 residues. The CDR3 region is CASSQDGERLGYNEQFF. The CDR3 DNA reads TGTGCCAGCAGCCAAGATGGGGAGCGCCTGGGTTACAATGAGCAGTTCTTC.

This chain joins TRBV7-8 and TRBJ2-1; D is unclear. V was cut by 2 bases and J by 7 bases, with 6 bases left in between. The CDR3 has 12 amino acids. Germline loops: CDR1 SGHVS, CDR2 FQNEAQ. The CDR3 protein is CASSLLQNEQFF. The CDR3 DNA sequence: TGTGCCAGCAGCTTATTACAAAATGAGCAGTTCTTC.

The genes are TRBV7-2 and TRBJ2-1; TRBD1 matches 7 bases. Germline V lookup: CDR1 SGHTA, CDR2 FQGNSA. This CDR3 is built from 14 residues. The ends lost 5 bases at V and 4 bases at J; junction bases unmatched: 5. CDR3 sequence reads: CASSPEGAYNEQFF. CDR3 DNA sequence: TGTGCCAGCAGCCCCGAGGGGGCGTACAATGAGCAGTTCTTC.